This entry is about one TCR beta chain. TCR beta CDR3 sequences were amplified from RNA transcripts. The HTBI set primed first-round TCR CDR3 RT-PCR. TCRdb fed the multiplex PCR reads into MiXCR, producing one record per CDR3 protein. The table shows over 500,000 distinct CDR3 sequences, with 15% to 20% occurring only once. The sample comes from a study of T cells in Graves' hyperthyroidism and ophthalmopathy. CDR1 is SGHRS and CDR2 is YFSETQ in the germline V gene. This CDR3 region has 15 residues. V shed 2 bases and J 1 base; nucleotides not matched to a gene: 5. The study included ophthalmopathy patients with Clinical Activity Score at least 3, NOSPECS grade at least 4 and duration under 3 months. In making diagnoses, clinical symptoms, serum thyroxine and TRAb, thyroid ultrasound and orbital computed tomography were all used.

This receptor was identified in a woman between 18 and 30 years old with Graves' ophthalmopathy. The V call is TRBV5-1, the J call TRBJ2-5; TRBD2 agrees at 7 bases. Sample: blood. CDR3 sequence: CASSFLGRPQETQYF. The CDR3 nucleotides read TGCGCCAGCAGCTTTCTCGGGAGGCCCCAAGAGACCCAGTACTTC.